These 2 T cell receptor beta chains share one sample of origin, sequenced in a study of T cell responses to AZD1222 COVID-19 vaccine. Produced via immunoSEQ multiplex PCR; TCRdb's table is partial and in-frame only. Of roughly 130,000 clones listed, approximately 85% are singletons. The input for sequencing was peripheral blood, taken on day 0 of MenACWY control vaccination. The receptors shown here come from an adult in good health.

The V gene is TRBV10-2, the J gene TRBJ2-7; perhaps D is TRBD1 or TRBD2 (7 bases each). With 8 bases removed from V and 4 bases from J, the gap between germline ends came to 18 bases. CDR1 WSHSY and CDR2 SAAADI come from the germline V gene. The CDR3 loop spans 14 amino acids. The CDR3 nucleotides read TGCGCCAGCGGGCTAGCGGCAGGGGGGTACGAGCAGTACTTC. As protein: CASGLAAGGYEQYF.

The V call is TRBV6-5, the J call TRBJ2-6; D not certain. Germline V lookup: CDR1 MNHEY, CDR2 SVGAGI. The V and J ends lost 4 bases and 0 bases respectively, with 7 bases between them. The CDR3 contains 15 residues. The CDR3 DNA follows: TGTGCCAGCAGTTGGCAGGACTCTGGGGCCAACGTCCTGACTTTC. It encodes CASSWQDSGANVLTF.